This T cell receptor beta chain was recovered during a study of blood T cell repertoires in COVID-19. The overall study: Both acute and convalescent COVID-19 samples were obtained from the United States, Italy and Spain. The analysed material was cDNA or gDNA that came from T cells, B-cell-depleted T cells, or PBMCs.

Per the study methods: Reference gene primer amplification yielded estimated nucleated cell counts. The table came from immunoSEQ multiplex PCR; TCRdb's copy has only in-frame clones and leaves some out. V and J calls and clone size follow that table, whereas D and trimming were derived from the DNA. The table shows 88,000 or so clones, with about 85% occurring only once. There are 12 residues in the CDR3. Germline CDR1 is SQVTM and CDR2 is ANQGSEA. Note on this clone: Its ends do not fully match the called genes, so a read error is possible.

The TCR sequence derives from a human donor in a cohort sampled during active COVID-19. Source material: peripheral blood. This chain joins TRBV29-1 and TRBJ2-5; D remains ambiguous. CDR3 coding DNA: TGCAGCGTCGAAGTAATTCAAGAGACCCAGTACTTC. This sequence encodes CSVEVIQETQYF. Full variable domain (remainder filled in from reference TRBV29-1 and TRBJ2-5): SAVISQKPSRDICQRGTSLTIQCQVDSQVTMMFWYRQQPGQSLTLIATANQGSEATYESGFVIDKFPISRPNLTFSTLTVSNMSPEDSSIYLCSVEVIQETQYFGPGTRLLVL.